This T cell receptor (beta chain) was recovered during a study of tumor-infiltrating lymphocytes in localized non-small cell lung cancer. The repertoire was sequenced with immunoSEQ multiplex PCR; TCRdb's copy has only in-frame clones and lacks some. The repertoire holds 21,000 or so clones, with over 60% as singletons. General study points: Not all patients were TCR sequenced, owing to tissue quantity. IM1 and IM2 tumors showed no difference in T-cell fraction. Higher tumor T cell infiltration than in uninvolved lung was supported by TCRbeta sequencing.

Germline CDR1 SGHNT, CDR2 YENEEA. V gave up 8 bases and J gave up 0 bases, with 14 bases separating them. The CDR3 consists of 15 residues. Worth noting for this clone: Its specificity is unknown.

The sequencing input was lung tumor tissue. This sequence was found in a human donor with non-small cell lung cancer. The chain carries TRBV11-3 and TRBJ1-3; D gene ambiguous. This CDR3 is CASAYSSGSGNTIYF. CDR3 DNA: TGTGCCAGCGCCTACTCATCCGGCTCTGGAAACACCATATATTTT. Looking up the rest from reference TRBV11-3 and TRBJ1-3 gives the full variable domain: EAGVVQSPRYKIIEKKQPVAFWCNPISGHNTLYWYLQNLGQGPELLIRYENEEAVDDSQLPKDRFSAERLKGVDSTLKIQPAELGDSAVYLCASAYSSGSGNTIYFGEGSWLTVV.